This is a list of T cell receptor beta chains from one sample in a study of shared clonotypes between healthy human individuals. Measured with immunoSEQ multiplex PCR; TCRdb has only the in-frame clones, and not every one. The sample records around 100,000 clones, under 70% being singletons. The sequenced sample consisted of memory CD8+ T cells sorted from blood. These receptors all come from a woman aged 30 to 39 in good health. CDR3s include the opening cysteine and the closing phenylalanine or tryptophan. D genes are given only for firm matches. Not every row has a clone size; where given, it reads once, few, many or a size class.

len: 16
v_gene: TRBV28
abundance: few
j_gene: TRBJ2-3
d_gene: NA
CDR3nt: TGTGCCAGCAGTTTATCCGTACTAGGGGCGGCAGATACGCAGTATTTT
CDR3aa: CASSLSVLGAADTQYF

len: 14
v_gene: TRBV7-2
abundance: NA
j_gene: TRBJ2-4
d_gene: TRBD1
CDR3nt: TGTGCCAGCAGCCCGACAGGGGGACACGACATTCAGTACTTC
CDR3aa: CASSPTGGHDIQYF

len: 13
v_gene: TRBV6-6
abundance: NA
j_gene: TRBJ2-2
d_gene: NA
CDR3nt: TGTGCCAGCATTCCCGACGACACCGGGGAGCTGTTTTTT
CDR3aa: CASIPDDTGELFF

len: 17
v_gene: TRBV7-2
abundance: many
j_gene: TRBJ1-5
d_gene: TRBD1
CDR3nt: TGTGCCAGCAGCTTAGTGAGCCGGCAGGGGGCGGGTCAGCCCCAGCATTTT
CDR3aa: CASSLVSRQGAGQPQHF

len: 14
v_gene: TRBV27
abundance: NA
j_gene: TRBJ2-7
d_gene: NA
CDR3nt: TGTGCCAGCAGTTCCGGGACCGAGTCCTACGAGCAGTACTTC
CDR3aa: CASSSGTESYEQYF

len: 17
v_gene: TRBV28
abundance: NA
j_gene: TRBJ2-1
d_gene: NA
CDR3nt: TGTGCCAGCAGTTTACCCCCTTACTCGGACAGAAACAATGAGCAGTTCTTC
CDR3aa: CASSLPPYSDRNNEQFF

len: 11
v_gene: TRBV20-1
abundance: NA
j_gene: TRBJ2-1
d_gene: NA
CDR3nt: TGCAGTGCTGAGCGGCGGCATGAGCAGTTCTTC
CDR3aa: CSAERRHEQFF

len: 14
v_gene: TRBV4-1
abundance: few
j_gene: TRBJ1-1
d_gene: NA
CDR3nt: TGCGCCAGCAGCCTAAGGGGAAAGAACACTGAAGCTTTCTTT
CDR3aa: CASSLRGKNTEAFF

len: 16
v_gene: TRBV7-9
abundance: NA
j_gene: TRBJ2-7
d_gene: TRBD1
CDR3nt: TGTGCCAGCAGCTTAGAGGGACAGGCCAACTTCTACGAGCAGTACTTC
CDR3aa: CASSLEGQANFYEQYF

len: 11
v_gene: TRBV29-1
abundance: NA
j_gene: TRBJ2-1
d_gene: NA
CDR3nt: TGCAGCGTTGAACGGGCTTTCCTGCAGTTCTTC
CDR3aa: CSVERAFLQFF

len: 15
v_gene: TRBV6-1
abundance: NA
j_gene: TRBJ2-6
d_gene: NA
CDR3nt: TGTGCCAGCAGTGAATCCGGCTCTGGGGCCAACGTCCTGACTTTC
CDR3aa: CASSESGSGANVLTF

len: 15
v_gene: TRBV6-6
abundance: few
j_gene: TRBJ2-7
d_gene: TRBD1
CDR3nt: TGTGCCAGCAGGGACCCCGGGACAGGGAACTACGAGCAGTACTTC
CDR3aa: CASRDPGTGNYEQYF

len: 17
v_gene: TRBV7-9
abundance: NA
j_gene: TRBJ2-2
d_gene: TRBD2
CDR3nt: TGTGCCAGCAGCCCGAAGGTAGCGGGTCGGAACACCGGGGAGCTGTTTTTT
CDR3aa: CASSPKVAGRNTGELFF

len: 14
v_gene: TRBV4-1
abundance: once
j_gene: TRBJ2-1
d_gene: NA
CDR3nt: TGCGCCAGCAGCCAAGAAGCTAGCCTCAATGAGCAGTTCTTC
CDR3aa: CASSQEASLNEQFF

len: 16
v_gene: TRBV5-6
abundance: NA
j_gene: TRBJ1-4
d_gene: NA
CDR3nt: TGTGCCAGCAGCTTTTACAGGCTAGCAACTAATGAAAAACTGTTTTTT
CDR3aa: CASSFYRLATNEKLFF

len: 11
v_gene: TRBV6-1
abundance: NA
j_gene: TRBJ2-7
d_gene: NA
CDR3nt: TGTGCCAGCAGTGATATATGGGAGCAGTACTTC
CDR3aa: CASSDIWEQYF

len: 14
v_gene: TRBV19
abundance: NA
j_gene: TRBJ1-1
d_gene: TRBD1
CDR3nt: TGTGCCAGTAGTTGGCAGGGGGCAGATACTGAAGCTTTCTTT
CDR3aa: CASSWQGADTEAFF

len: 14
v_gene: TRBV25-1
abundance: many
j_gene: TRBJ2-1
d_gene: NA
CDR3nt: TGTGCCAGCATAGGGAAGGGTTTGGGGAATGAGCAGTTCTTC
CDR3aa: CASIGKGLGNEQFF

len: 16
v_gene: TRBV4-1
abundance: NA
j_gene: TRBJ2-7
d_gene: NA
CDR3nt: TGCGCCAGCAGCCAAGCCCCCCTTGCGCACTCCTACGAGCAGTACTTC
CDR3aa: CASSQAPLAHSYEQYF

len: 11
v_gene: TRBV5-1
abundance: NA
j_gene: TRBJ2-7
d_gene: NA
CDR3nt: TGCGCCAGCAGCTCTAGCTACGAGCAGTACTTC
CDR3aa: CASSSSYEQYF

len: 15
v_gene: TRBV14
abundance: medium-sized
j_gene: TRBJ2-7
d_gene: TRBD1
CDR3nt: TGTGCCAGCAGCCACGTCGAGACAGGGTCCTACGAGCAGTACTTC
CDR3aa: CASSHVETGSYEQYF

len: 16
v_gene: TRBV19
abundance: NA
j_gene: TRBJ2-7
d_gene: TRBD2
CDR3nt: TGTGCCAGTAGTGTAGGACTAACGGGAGGGTCCTACGAGCAGTACTTC
CDR3aa: CASSVGLTGGSYEQYF

len: 14
v_gene: TRBV19
abundance: NA
j_gene: TRBJ2-7
d_gene: NA
CDR3nt: TGTGCCAGTAGTATGAGGGGGGCCTCCTACGAGCAGTACTTC
CDR3aa: CASSMRGASYEQYF

len: 15
v_gene: TRBV5-6
abundance: NA
j_gene: TRBJ2-7
d_gene: NA
CDR3nt: TGTGCCAGCAGCTGCCCACCTCGGGGGATGTACGAGCAGTACTTC
CDR3aa: CASSCPPRGMYEQYF

len: 14
v_gene: TRBV12-5
abundance: NA
j_gene: TRBJ1-5
d_gene: NA
CDR3nt: TGTGCTAGTGGTTTGGTACAAGGGTTTCAGCCCCAGCATTTT
CDR3aa: CASGLVQGFQPQHF

len: 16
v_gene: TRBV5-6
abundance: NA
j_gene: TRBJ2-1
d_gene: NA
CDR3nt: TGTGCCAGCAGCTTTGGGACGGGGGCCTCCTACAATGAGCAGTTCTTC
CDR3aa: CASSFGTGASYNEQFF

len: 17
v_gene: TRBV27
abundance: once
j_gene: TRBJ1-4
d_gene: TRBD1
CDR3nt: TGTGCCAGCAGTTCCCTCCCACCGACAGGGTTGGATGAAAAACTGTTTTTT
CDR3aa: CASSSLPPTGLDEKLFF

len: 14
v_gene: TRBV6-1
abundance: NA
j_gene: TRBJ2-3
d_gene: NA
CDR3nt: TGTGCCAGCAGTCCCCAGCAACAAACAGATACGCAGTATTTT
CDR3aa: CASSPQQQTDTQYF

len: 13
v_gene: TRBV5-4
abundance: NA
j_gene: TRBJ2-7
d_gene: NA
CDR3nt: TGTGCCAGCAGCTTTTGGCCAAGCCACGAGCAGTACTTC
CDR3aa: CASSFWPSHEQYF

len: 11
v_gene: TRBV2
abundance: many
j_gene: TRBJ2-5
d_gene: NA
CDR3nt: TGTGCCAGCATGACAGAGCAGACCCAGTACTTC
CDR3aa: CASMTEQTQYF

len: 15
v_gene: TRBV7-8
abundance: NA
j_gene: TRBJ2-7
d_gene: TRBD2
CDR3nt: TGTGCCAGCAGCTTAGTTAGCGGGGTGTCCTACGAGCAGTACTTC
CDR3aa: CASSLVSGVSYEQYF

len: 14
v_gene: TRBV10-3
abundance: few
j_gene: TRBJ1-5
d_gene: NA
CDR3nt: TGTGCCATCAGTGAGTTGGGGTACAATCAGCCCCAGCATTTT
CDR3aa: CAISELGYNQPQHF

len: 12
v_gene: TRBV5-1
abundance: NA
j_gene: TRBJ2-3
d_gene: NA
CDR3nt: TGCGCCAGCAGCTTGGTAGTAGATACGCAGTATTTT
CDR3aa: CASSLVVDTQYF

len: 15
v_gene: TRBV27
abundance: NA
j_gene: TRBJ2-5
d_gene: NA
CDR3nt: TGTGCCAGCAGTCACCTCGGGGGACTCGAGGAGACCCAGTACTTC
CDR3aa: CASSHLGGLEETQYF